This passage covers 14 T cell receptor beta chains from one sample sequenced in a study of CD8+CD57+ T cells in acquired aplastic anemia. Researchers used genomic DNA as the template to profile TCR beta VDJ and CDR3. TCRdb ran MiXCR on the reads and lists one entry per CDR3 protein. The sample holds 160,000 or so distinct CDR3 sequences, roughly two thirds seen once. The patients chosen for sequencing had shown expansion of CD8+CD57+ cells (detected by flow cytometry). What was sequenced was sorted CD4+, CD8+, or CD8+CD57+ T cells (not recorded which) from PBMCs. The receptor set was obtained from a human donor with aplastic anemia.

This clonotype showed up just a few times. This chain links TRBV20-1 with TRBJ2-1, with D tentatively TRBD1 (5 bases). This CDR3 is 15 amino acids long. V was shortened by 0 bases and J by 2 bases, with 11 bases between the two germline ends. CDR1 is DFQATT, CDR2 SNEGSKA, per germline (reference sequence). The CDR3 region has the DNA TGCAGTGCTAGAGATCCAGGGTCCCCCTACAATGAGCAGTTCTTC. As protein: CSARDPGSPYNEQFF.

A word on this clonotype: A much larger clone sits a single nucleotide away, making a read error possible. The rearrangement joins TRBV10-2 to TRBJ2-3, with TRBD2 matching over 8 bases. The germline gives CDR1 WSHSY, CDR2 SAAADI. The CDR3 is 14 amino acids. The V segment lost 7 bases and the J segment 4 bases; nucleotides outside the gene matches: 7. CDR3 residues: CASTQTGGADTQYF. The CDR3 region has the DNA TGCGCCAGCACCCAGACGGGGGGGGCAGATACGCAGTATTTT.

This rearrangement joins TRBV20-1 to TRBJ2-7; D gene uncertain. The CDR3 extends over 15 amino acids. Trimming pared 2 bases from V and 4 bases from J, leaving 18 bases between. The V gene's germline CDR1 is DFQATT and CDR2 SNEGSKA (reference sequence). The CDR3 sequence is CSARPLDPPWYEQYF. The CDR3 DNA reads as TGCAGTGCTAGACCGTTGGACCCTCCGTGGTACGAGCAGTACTTC.

The chain has TRBV7-2 and TRBJ2-7, with D perhaps given as TRBD1 or TRBD2 (5 bases each). Deletions cut 1 base from V and 2 bases from J, with 12 bases between. This CDR3 has 15 residues. Germline CDR1 SGHTA, CDR2 FQGNSA. The CDR3 DNA reads as TGTGCCAGCAGCTTAGGTGGGACGGGTACCTACGAGCAGTACTTC. This sequence encodes CASSLGGTGTYEQYF.

This chain connects TRBV24-1 to TRBJ2-1; maybe TRBD2 (6 bases). Between the trimmed V and J ends, which lost 7 bases and 9 bases, there was a span of 24 bases. This CDR3 has 16 amino acids. Germline assignment: CDR1 KGHDR and CDR2 SFDVKD. DNA of the CDR3: TGTGCCACCAGGGAAATGCGGAGGGTGGTTTTGGGTGAGCAGTTCTTC. The encoded protein is CATREMRRVVLGEQFF.

This rearrangement joins TRBV2 to TRBJ1-2; D not certain. The CDR3 covers 13 residues. Between the trimmed V and J ends, which lost 8 bases and 8 bases, there was a span of 18 bases. Germline assignment: CDR1 SNHLY and CDR2 FYNNEI. In DNA, the CDR3 is TGTGCCAGCGAGAGCTCCATAGTAGGAGGCTACACCTTC. Protein sequence: CASESSIVGGYTF.

This clonotype was counted between two and nine times. V usage is TRBV4-1 and J usage is TRBJ2-7, with D maybe TRBD1 (6 bases). CDR1 is MGHRA and CDR2 is YSYEKL in the germline V gene. With 4 bases removed from V and 4 bases from J, the gap between germline ends came to 11 bases. The CDR3 totals 13 residues. As DNA, the CDR3 is TGCGCCAGCAGCCCGGACAGAACTTACGAGCAGTACTTC. This codes for CASSPDRTYEQYF.

The chain couples TRBV19 to TRBJ1-2; D is unresolved. This CDR3 has 11 amino acids. Trimming took off 4 bases at V and 5 bases at J, with 5 bases between the two ends. Germline CDR1 LNHDA, CDR2 SQIVND (reference sequence). In DNA, the CDR3 is TGTGCCAGTAGTAACTTATATGGCTACACCTTC. Protein product: CASSNLYGYTF.

The chain is built from TRBV25-1 and TRBJ2-1; 12 nucleotides align to TRBD2. V lost 4 bases and J lost 13; bases outside the gene matches: 5. This CDR3 comprises 13 residues. Per the germline V gene, CDR1 is MGHDK and CDR2 is SYGVNS. CDR3 sequence: CASSVRLAGDQFF. Written as DNA, the CDR3 is TGTGCCAGCAGTGTGCGACTAGCGGGAGATCAGTTCTTC. Supplemented by reference TRBV25-1 and TRBJ2-1, the full variable domain reads EADIYQTPRYLVIGTGKKITLECSQTMGHDKMYWYQQDPGMELHLIHYSYGVNSTEKGDLSSESTVSRIRTEHFPLTLESARPSHTSQYLCASSVRLAGDQFFGPGTRLTVL.

The V gene is TRBV20-1, the J gene TRBJ2-7; no clear D. This CDR3 has 13 amino acids. V dropped 0 bases and J dropped 7 bases, with 13 bases sitting between them. Per the germline V gene, CDR1 is DFQATT and CDR2 is SNEGSKA (reference sequence). In DNA form, the CDR3 reads TGCAGTGCTAGAGATTTAGAGTTTCGGGAGCAGTACTTC. Amino acids: CSARDLEFREQYF.

The chain links TRBV24-1 to TRBJ2-5, with unresolved D. Per germline, CDR1 KGHDR and CDR2 SFDVKD. Trimming cost V 3 bases and J 4 bases, with 14 bases left between them. CDR3 length: 15 residues. In nucleotides, the CDR3 is TGTGCCACCAGTGATCCTTCGGTTAGTCTAGAGACCCAGTACTTC. It encodes CATSDPSVSLETQYF.

This clonotype was observed once. In DNA, the CDR3 is TGCAGCGTGCCCAGTCTAAGATCCTACAATGAGCAGTTCTTC. It yields the protein CSVPSLRSYNEQFF. This chain connects TRBV29-1 to TRBJ2-1; D not resolved. This CDR3 has 14 amino acids. CDR1 SQVTM and CDR2 ANQGSEA come from the germline V gene. V gave up 6 bases and J gave up 1 base, with 13 bases separating them.

The chain joins TRBV7-9 to TRBJ1-4; D ambiguous. Trimming removed 6 bases from V and 5 bases from J, with 10 bases in between. The CDR3 runs 13 residues. Germline V gene data show CDR1 as SEHNR and CDR2 as FQNEAQ (reference sequence). The CDR3 DNA is TGTGCCAGCAGTGAACGCCGAAATGAAAAACTGTTTTTT. Protein product: CASSERRNEKLFF.

The chain joins TRBV20-1 to TRBJ2-7, with D perhaps TRBD1 (6 bases). The CDR3 totals 15 residues. The V gene's germline CDR1 is DFQATT and CDR2 SNEGSKA (reference sequence). Trimming cost V 0 bases and J 0 bases, with 12 bases left between them. In DNA, the CDR3 is TGCAGTGCTAGAGACAGGGGCCGGAGCTCCTACGAGCAGTACTTC. As protein: CSARDRGRSSYEQYF.